This T cell receptor (beta chain) was found in a study of T cell changes during pregnancy in multiple sclerosis. Profiling relied on immunoSEQ multiplex PCR, and the TCRdb table lists in-frame clones only, not all of them. The table includes roughly 70,000 clones, approximately 90% detected once. The CDR3 length is 14 residues. Germline V gene sequence: CDR1 SGHRS, CDR2 YFSETQ. V lost 0 bases, J lost 5 bases, and 11 bases lay in between. This clonotype originated in a female donor with multiple sclerosis, enrolled in a pregnancy study. The chain combines TRBV5-1 with TRBJ2-5; no definite D call. The specimen comprised peripheral blood, sampled before pregnancy. CDR3 DNA sequence: TGCGCCAGCAGCTTGGGACAATTTTTGGAGACCCAGTACTTC. Protein product: CASSLGQFLETQYF.